This TCR beta chain was recorded in a study of blood T cell repertoires in COVID-19. Authors' processing steps: Researchers report that nucleated cell counts were estimated from reference gene primer amplification. TCRdb keeps only in-frame clones here, not all; method: immunoSEQ multiplex PCR. Clonal size and the V and J genes are those of that table, whereas D and trimming came from the DNA. In the table there are roughly 500,000 clones, roughly 87% of which are singletons. Germline V gives CDR1 SEHNR, CDR2 FQNEAQ (reference sequence). The CDR3 covers 15 residues. The junction had 4 bases not matched to a gene; V was cut back by 5 bases and J by 2 bases.

The receptor was derived from a man aged 18 to 29 with COVID-19, enrolled during active disease. Material: peripheral blood. The V gene is TRBV7-9, the J gene TRBJ1-4; TRBD1 matches at 8 bases. The CDR3 region is CASSTRTGTNEKLFF. The DNA of the CDR3 is TGTGCCAGCAGCACTAGGACAGGGACTAATGAAAAACTGTTTTTT.